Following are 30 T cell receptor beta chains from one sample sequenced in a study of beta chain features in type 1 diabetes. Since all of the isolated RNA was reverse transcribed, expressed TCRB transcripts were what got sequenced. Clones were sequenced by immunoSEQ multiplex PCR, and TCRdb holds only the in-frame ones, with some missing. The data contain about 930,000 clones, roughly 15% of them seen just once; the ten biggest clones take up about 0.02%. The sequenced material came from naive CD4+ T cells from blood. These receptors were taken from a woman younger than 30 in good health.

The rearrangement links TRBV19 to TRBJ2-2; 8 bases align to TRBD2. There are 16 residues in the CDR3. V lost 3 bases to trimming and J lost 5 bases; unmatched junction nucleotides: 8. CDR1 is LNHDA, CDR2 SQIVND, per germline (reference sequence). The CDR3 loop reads CASSIRGAGETGELFF. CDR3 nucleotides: TGTGCCAGTAGTATCCGGGGAGCGGGAGAAACCGGGGAGCTGTTTTTT.

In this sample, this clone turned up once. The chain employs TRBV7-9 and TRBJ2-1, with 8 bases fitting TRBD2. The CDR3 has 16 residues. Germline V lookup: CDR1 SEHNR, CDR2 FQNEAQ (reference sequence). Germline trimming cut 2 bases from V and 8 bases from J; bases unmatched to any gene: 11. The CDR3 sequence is CASSLFPSAGGYEQFF. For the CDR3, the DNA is TGTGCCAGCAGCTTATTCCCCTCGGCGGGAGGTTATGAGCAGTTCTTC.

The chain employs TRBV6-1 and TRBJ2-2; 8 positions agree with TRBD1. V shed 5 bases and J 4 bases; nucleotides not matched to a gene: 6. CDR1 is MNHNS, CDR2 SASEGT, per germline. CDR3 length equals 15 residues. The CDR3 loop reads CASSRGTGGTGELFF. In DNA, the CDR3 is TGTGCCAGCAGTCGTGGGACAGGAGGCACCGGGGAGCTGTTTTTT.

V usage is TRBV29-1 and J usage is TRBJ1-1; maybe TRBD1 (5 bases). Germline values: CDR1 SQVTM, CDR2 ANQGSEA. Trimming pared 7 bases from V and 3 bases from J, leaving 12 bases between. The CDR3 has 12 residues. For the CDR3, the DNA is TGCAGCGGGGGAGCCAGGGACACTGAAGCTTTCTTT. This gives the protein CSGGARDTEAFF.

CDR3 nucleotides: TGTGCCAGCAGTGGAATCCCGAGGGCCCGGGGCTACACCTTC. Translating it yields CASSGIPRARGYTF. The chain has TRBV6-1 and TRBJ1-2; D is unresolved. Per the germline V gene, CDR1 is MNHNS and CDR2 is SASEGT. Trimming took off 4 bases at V and 8 bases at J, with 17 bases between the two ends. This CDR3 has 14 amino acids.

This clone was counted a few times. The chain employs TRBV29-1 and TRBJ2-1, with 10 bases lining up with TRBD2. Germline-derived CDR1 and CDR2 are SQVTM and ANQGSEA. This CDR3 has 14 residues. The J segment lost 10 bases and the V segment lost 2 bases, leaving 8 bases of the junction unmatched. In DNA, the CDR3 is TGCAGCGTTGAACTAGCGGGAGTAAGGCTCGAGCAGTTCTTC. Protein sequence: CSVELAGVRLEQFF.

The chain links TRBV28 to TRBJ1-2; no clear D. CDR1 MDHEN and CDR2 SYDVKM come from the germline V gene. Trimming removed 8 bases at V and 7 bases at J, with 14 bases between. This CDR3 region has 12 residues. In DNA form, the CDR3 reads TGTGCCAGCGGACGGACGGCCAGTGGCTACACCTTC. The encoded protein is CASGRTASGYTF.

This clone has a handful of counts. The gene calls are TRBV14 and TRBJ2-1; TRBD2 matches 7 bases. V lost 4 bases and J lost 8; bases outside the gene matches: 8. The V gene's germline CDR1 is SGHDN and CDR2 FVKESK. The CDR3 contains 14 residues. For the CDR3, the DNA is TGTGCCAGCAGCCGGGGCGGGAGAAACCATGAGCAGTTCTTC. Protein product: CASSRGGRNHEQFF.

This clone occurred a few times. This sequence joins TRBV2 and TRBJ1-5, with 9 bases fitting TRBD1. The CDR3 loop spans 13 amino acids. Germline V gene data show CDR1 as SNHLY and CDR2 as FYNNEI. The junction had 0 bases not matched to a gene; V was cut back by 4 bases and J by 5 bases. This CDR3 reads CASSGDRDQPQHF. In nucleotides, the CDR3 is TGTGCCAGCAGTGGGGACAGGGATCAGCCCCAGCATTTT.

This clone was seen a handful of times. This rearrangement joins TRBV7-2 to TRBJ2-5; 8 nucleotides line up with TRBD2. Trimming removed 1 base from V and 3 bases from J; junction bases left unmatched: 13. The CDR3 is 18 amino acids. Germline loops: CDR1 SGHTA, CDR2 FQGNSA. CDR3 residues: CASSLDGPGGAVKETQYF. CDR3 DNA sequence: TGTGCCAGCAGCTTAGACGGCCCGGGAGGGGCCGTAAAAGAGACCCAGTACTTC. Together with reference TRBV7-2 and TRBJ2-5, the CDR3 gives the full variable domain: GAGVSQSPSNKVTEKGKDVELRCDPISGHTALYWYRQSLGQGLEFLIYFQGNSAPDKSGLPSDRFSAERTGGSVSTLTIQRTQQEDSAVYLCASSLDGPGGAVKETQYFGPGTRLLVL.

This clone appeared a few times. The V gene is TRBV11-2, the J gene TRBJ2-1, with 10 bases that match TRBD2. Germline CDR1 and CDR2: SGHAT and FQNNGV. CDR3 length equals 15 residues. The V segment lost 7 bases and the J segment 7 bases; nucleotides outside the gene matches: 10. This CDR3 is CASIEAGGPWNEQFF. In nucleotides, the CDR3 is TGTGCCAGCATCGAAGCGGGAGGGCCTTGGAATGAGCAGTTCTTC. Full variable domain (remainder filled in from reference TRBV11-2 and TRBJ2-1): EAGVAQSPRYKIIEKRQSVAFWCNPISGHATLYWYQQILGQGPKLLIQFQNNGVVDDSQLPKDRFSAERLKGVDSTLKIQPAKLEDSAVYLCASIEAGGPWNEQFFGPGTRLTVL.

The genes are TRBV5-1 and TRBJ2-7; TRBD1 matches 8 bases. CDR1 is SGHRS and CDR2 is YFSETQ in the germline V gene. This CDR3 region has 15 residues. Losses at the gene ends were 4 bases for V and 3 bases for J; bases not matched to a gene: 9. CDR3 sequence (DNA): TGCGCCAGCAGCCTACCCGGGACAGGTGGCTACGAGCAGTACTTC. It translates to CASSLPGTGGYEQYF.

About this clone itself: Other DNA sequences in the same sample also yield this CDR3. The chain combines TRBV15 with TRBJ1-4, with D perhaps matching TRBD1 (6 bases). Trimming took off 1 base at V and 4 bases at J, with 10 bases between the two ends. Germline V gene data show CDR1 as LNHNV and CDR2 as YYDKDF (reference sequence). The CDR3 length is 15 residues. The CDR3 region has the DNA TGTGCCACCAGCAGAGGGGGGCAGGATAATGAAAAACTGTTTTTT. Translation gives CATSRGGQDNEKLFF.

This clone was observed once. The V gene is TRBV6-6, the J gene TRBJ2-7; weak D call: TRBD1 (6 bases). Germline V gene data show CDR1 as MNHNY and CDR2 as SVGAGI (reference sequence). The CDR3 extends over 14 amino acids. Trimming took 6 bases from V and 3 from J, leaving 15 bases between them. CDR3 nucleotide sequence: TGTGCCAGCAGACACGACTTAGGGGGCTACGAGCAGTACTTC. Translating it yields CASRHDLGGYEQYF.

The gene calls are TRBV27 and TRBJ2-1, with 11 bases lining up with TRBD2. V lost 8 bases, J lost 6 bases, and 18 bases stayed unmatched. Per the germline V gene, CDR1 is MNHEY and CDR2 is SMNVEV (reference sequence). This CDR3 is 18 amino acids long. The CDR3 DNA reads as TGTGCCAGCGTTCCAAAATGGGGACTAGCGGCCAGAGTCAATGAGCAGTTCTTC. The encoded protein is CASVPKWGLAARVNEQFF.

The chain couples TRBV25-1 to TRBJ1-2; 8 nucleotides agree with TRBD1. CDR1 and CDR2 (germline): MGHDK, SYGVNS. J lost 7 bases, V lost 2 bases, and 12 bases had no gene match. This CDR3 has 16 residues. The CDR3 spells CASSEAGRGPTGGYTF. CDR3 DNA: TGTGCCAGCAGTGAAGCCGGCAGGGGGCCTACTGGTGGCTACACCTTC.

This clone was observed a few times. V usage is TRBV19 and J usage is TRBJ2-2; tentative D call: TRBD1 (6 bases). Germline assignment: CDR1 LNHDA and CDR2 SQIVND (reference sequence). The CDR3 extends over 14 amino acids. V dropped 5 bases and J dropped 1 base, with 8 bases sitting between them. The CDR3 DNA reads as TGTGCCAGTAGTTACAGGGAGAACACCGGGGAGCTGTTTTTT. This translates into CASSYRENTGELFF. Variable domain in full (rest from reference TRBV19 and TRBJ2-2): DGGITQSPKYLFRKEGQNVTLSCEQNLNHDAMYWYRQDPGQGLRLIYYSQIVNDFQKGDIAEGYSVSREKKESFPLTVTSAQKNPTAFYLCASSYRENTGELFFGEGSRLTVL.

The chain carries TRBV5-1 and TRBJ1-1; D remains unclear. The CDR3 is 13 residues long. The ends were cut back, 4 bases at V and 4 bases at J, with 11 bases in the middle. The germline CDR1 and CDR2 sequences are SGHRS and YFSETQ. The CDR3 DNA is TGCGCCAGCAGCGTCCGGGGTGGCACTGAAGCTTTCTTT. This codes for CASSVRGGTEAFF.

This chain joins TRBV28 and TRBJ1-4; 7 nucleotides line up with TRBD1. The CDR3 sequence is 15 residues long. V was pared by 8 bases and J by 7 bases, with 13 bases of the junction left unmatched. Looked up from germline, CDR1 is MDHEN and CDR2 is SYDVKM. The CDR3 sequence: CASWSRGAYSEKLFF. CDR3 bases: TGTGCCAGCTGGAGCAGGGGGGCTTATAGTGAAAAACTGTTTTTT.

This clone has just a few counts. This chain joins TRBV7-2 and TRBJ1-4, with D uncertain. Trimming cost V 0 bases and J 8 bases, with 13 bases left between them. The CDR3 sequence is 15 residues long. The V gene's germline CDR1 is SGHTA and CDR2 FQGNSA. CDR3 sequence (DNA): TGTGCCAGCAGCTTAGCGGGCCTATCGGGGGAAAAACTGTTTTTT. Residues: CASSLAGLSGEKLFF. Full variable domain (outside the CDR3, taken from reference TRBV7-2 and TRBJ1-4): GAGVSQSPSNKVTEKGKDVELRCDPISGHTALYWYRQSLGQGLEFLIYFQGNSAPDKSGLPSDRFSAERTGGSVSTLTIQRTQQEDSAVYLCASSLAGLSGEKLFFGSGTQLSVL.

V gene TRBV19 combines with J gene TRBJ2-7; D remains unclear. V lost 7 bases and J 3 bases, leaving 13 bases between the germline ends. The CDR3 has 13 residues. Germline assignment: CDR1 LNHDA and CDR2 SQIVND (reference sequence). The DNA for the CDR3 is TGTGCCAGTAAGGGTGGCAGTTTCTACGAGCAGTACTTC. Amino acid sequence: CASKGGSFYEQYF.

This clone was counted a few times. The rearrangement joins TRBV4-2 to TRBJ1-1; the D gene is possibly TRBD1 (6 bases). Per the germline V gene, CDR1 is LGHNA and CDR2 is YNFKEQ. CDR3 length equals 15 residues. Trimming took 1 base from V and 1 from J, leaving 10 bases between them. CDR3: CASSQGGGANTEAFF. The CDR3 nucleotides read TGTGCCAGCAGCCAAGGCGGGGGGGCGAACACTGAAGCTTTCTTT.

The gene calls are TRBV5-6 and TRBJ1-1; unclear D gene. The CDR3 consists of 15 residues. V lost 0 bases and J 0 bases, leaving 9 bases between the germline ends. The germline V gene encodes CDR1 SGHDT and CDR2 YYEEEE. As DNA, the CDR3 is TGTGCCAGCAGCTTGGTGGGCAGGATGAACACTGAAGCTTTCTTT. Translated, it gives CASSLVGRMNTEAFF.

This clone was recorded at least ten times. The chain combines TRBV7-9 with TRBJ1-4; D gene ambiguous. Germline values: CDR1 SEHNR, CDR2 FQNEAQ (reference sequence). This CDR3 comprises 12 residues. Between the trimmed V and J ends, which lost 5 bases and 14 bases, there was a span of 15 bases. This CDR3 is CASSINSLVLFF. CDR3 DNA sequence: TGTGCCAGCAGCATTAACAGCCTCGTCCTGTTTTTT.

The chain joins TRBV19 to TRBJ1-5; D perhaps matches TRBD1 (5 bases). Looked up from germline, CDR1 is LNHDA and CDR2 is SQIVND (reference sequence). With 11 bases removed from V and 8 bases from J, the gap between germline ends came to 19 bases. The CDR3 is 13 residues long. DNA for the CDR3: TGTGCCTCTACGGGGCGGCAGCCGGAGCCCCAGCATTTT. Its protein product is CASTGRQPEPQHF.

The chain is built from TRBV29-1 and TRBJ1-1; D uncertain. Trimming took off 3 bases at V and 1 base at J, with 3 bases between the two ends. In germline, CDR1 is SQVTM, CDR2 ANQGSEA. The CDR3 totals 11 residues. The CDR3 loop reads CSVDGNTEAFF. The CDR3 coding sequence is TGCAGCGTTGATGGGAACACTGAAGCTTTCTTT.

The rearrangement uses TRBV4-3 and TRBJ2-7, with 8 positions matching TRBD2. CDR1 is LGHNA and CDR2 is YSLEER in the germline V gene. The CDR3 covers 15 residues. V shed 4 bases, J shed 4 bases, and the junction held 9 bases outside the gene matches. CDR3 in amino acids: CASSREAGEWYEQYF. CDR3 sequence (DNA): TGCGCCAGCAGCCGAGAAGCGGGAGAATGGTACGAGCAGTACTTC.

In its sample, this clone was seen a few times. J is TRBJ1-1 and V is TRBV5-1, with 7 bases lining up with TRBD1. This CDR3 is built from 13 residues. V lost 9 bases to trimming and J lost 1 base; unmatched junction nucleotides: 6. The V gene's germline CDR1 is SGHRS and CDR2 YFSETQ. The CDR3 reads CATRQGTNTEAFF. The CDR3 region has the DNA TGCGCCACCCGACAGGGCACGAACACTGAAGCTTTCTTT.

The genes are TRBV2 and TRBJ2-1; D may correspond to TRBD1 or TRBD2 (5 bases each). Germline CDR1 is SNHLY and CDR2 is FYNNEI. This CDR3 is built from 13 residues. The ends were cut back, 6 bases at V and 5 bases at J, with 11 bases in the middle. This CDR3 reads CASSAGTNNEQFF. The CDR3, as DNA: TGTGCCAGCAGCGCAGGGACCAACAATGAGCAGTTCTTC.

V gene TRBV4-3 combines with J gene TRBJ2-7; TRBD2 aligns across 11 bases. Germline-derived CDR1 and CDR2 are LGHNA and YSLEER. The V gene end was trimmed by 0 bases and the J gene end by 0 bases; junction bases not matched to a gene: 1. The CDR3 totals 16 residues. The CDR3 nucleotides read TGCGCCAGCAGCCAAGATGGGACTAGCGGCTCCTACGAGCAGTACTTC. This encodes CASSQDGTSGSYEQYF.